These T cell receptor beta chains were read from a single sample in a study of shared clonotypes between healthy human individuals. Some clones are missing from TCRdb's copy, which holds only in-frame ones; the method was immunoSEQ multiplex PCR. The table lists about 1.5 million clones, around 98% of them singletons. Sequenced sample: naive CD4+ T cells sorted from blood. These receptors were collected from a man under 40 in good health. Both conserved end residues are part of each CDR3. Each record gives: J gene, D gene, V gene, CDR3 length, CDR3 DNA, CDR3 protein. The D gene is left open where the match is weak.

J gene: TRBJ2-7
D gene: TRBD2
V gene: TRBV18
CDR3 length: 18
CDR3 DNA: TGTGCCAGCTCAGCGATCCCCGGGACTAGCGGAGCATCCTACGAGCAGTACTTC
CDR3 protein: CASSAIPGTSGASYEQYF

J gene: TRBJ2-3
D gene: -
V gene: TRBV18
CDR3 length: 16
CDR3 DNA: TGTGCCAGCTCACCATTAGAGGCAGCCAAAGGAGATACGCAGTATTTT
CDR3 protein: CASSPLEAAKGDTQYF

J gene: TRBJ2-7
D gene: TRBD1
V gene: TRBV19
CDR3 length: 15
CDR3 DNA: TGTGCCAGTAGTACTGGACAGGGGCTCTTCTACGAGCAGTACTTC
CDR3 protein: CASSTGQGLFYEQYF

J gene: TRBJ2-7
D gene: TRBD1
V gene: TRBV7-9
CDR3 length: 15
CDR3 DNA: TGTGCCAGCAGCTCCACCGGGACAGGGGCCTACGAGCAGTACTTC
CDR3 protein: CASSSTGTGAYEQYF

J gene: TRBJ1-2
D gene: -
V gene: TRBV28
CDR3 length: 13
CDR3 DNA: TGTGCCAGCAGTCTTCGTCCAGAGAGGGGCTACACCTTC
CDR3 protein: CASSLRPERGYTF

J gene: TRBJ1-5
D gene: -
V gene: TRBV20-1
CDR3 length: 11
CDR3 DNA: TGCAGTGCTAGCGGCCGTCAGCCCCAGCATTTT
CDR3 protein: CSASGRQPQHF

J gene: TRBJ2-7
D gene: TRBD1
V gene: TRBV5-5
CDR3 length: 14
CDR3 DNA: TGTGCCAGCAGCCGAGGACAGGGGAACTACGAGCAGTACTTC
CDR3 protein: CASSRGQGNYEQYF

J gene: TRBJ2-1
D gene: -
V gene: TRBV6-5
CDR3 length: 14
CDR3 DNA: TGTGCCAGCAGCAGAATAGGACTATACAATGAGCAGTTCTTC
CDR3 protein: CASSRIGLYNEQFF

J gene: TRBJ2-5
D gene: -
V gene: TRBV4-2
CDR3 length: 13
CDR3 DNA: TGTGCCAGCAGCCAAGAGCCTCAAGGGGCCCAGTACTTC
CDR3 protein: CASSQEPQGAQYF

J gene: TRBJ2-7
D gene: -
V gene: TRBV11-2
CDR3 length: 16
CDR3 DNA: TGTGCCAGCAGCTTAGCTGTAAGACGACACTCCTACGAGCAGTACTTC
CDR3 protein: CASSLAVRRHSYEQYF